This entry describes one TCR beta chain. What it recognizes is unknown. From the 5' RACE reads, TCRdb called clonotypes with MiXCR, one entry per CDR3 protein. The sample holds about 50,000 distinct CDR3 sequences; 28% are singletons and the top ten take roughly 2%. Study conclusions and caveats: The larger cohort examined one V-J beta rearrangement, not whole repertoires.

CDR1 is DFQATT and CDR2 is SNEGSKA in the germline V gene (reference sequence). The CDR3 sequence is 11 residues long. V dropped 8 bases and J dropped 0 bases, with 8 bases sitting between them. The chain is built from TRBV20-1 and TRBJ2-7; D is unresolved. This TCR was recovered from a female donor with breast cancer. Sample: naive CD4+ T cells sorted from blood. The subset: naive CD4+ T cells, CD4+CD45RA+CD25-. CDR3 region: CSPRSSYEQYF. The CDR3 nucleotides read TGCAGTCCACGGAGCTCCTACGAGCAGTACTTC.